These 6 T cell receptor beta chains were sequenced from one sample in a study of T-cell memory formation after mild COVID-19. TCRdb recomputed calls from the 5' RACE reads with MiXCR, one row per CDR3 protein. The table lists 200,000 to 250,000 distinct CDR3 sequences, over 7.5% of them singletons. The sequencing input was PBMCs or a T cell subset sorted from them (not recorded which). The origin of the receptors is a man between 18 and 35 years old who had mild COVID-19 (a few samples of this study predate the infection). Cell type and time point are not known.

The chain combines TRBV6-5 with TRBJ2-4; 7 nucleotides agree with TRBD2. Germline V gene lookup returns CDR1 MNHEY and CDR2 SVGAGI. The CDR3 length is 14 residues. V gave up 0 bases and J gave up 15 bases; unmatched junction bases: 11. In DNA, the CDR3 is TGTGCCAGCAGTTACTCGAGCCTCCGGGGGGTTCTGTACTTC. Translation: CASSYSSLRGVLYF.

V and J are TRBV6-5 and TRBJ2-5; weak D call: TRBD1 (6 bases). The CDR3 has 12 amino acids. V was shortened by 8 bases and J by 1 base, with 8 bases between the two germline ends. Germline V lookup: CDR1 MNHEY, CDR2 SVGAGI. The DNA of the CDR3 is TGTGCCAGCTCAGGGGTCCAAGAGACCCAGTACTTC. It specifies CASSGVQETQYF.

This clonotype was counted at least ten times. The J gene is TRBJ1-6, the V gene TRBV20-1; D is possibly TRBD1 (6 bases). The CDR3 extends over 15 amino acids. Trimming pared 4 bases from V and 6 bases from J, leaving 16 bases between. Germline CDR1 reads DFQATT; CDR2 reads SNEGSKA (reference sequence). This CDR3 reads CSAIWATGPNSPLHF. CDR3 nucleotides: TGCAGTGCTATCTGGGCCACAGGGCCTAATTCACCCCTCCACTTT.

This clonotype has more than one count but fewer than ten. This rearrangement joins TRBV7-3 to TRBJ2-2; D possibly corresponds to TRBD1 (6 bases). Germline V lookup: CDR1 SGHTA, CDR2 FQGTGA. The CDR3 is made up of 14 amino acids. Trimming left V 9 bases short and J 3 bases short, with 14 bases between. The CDR3 protein is CASRTEGHTGELFF. The CDR3 coding sequence is TGTGCCAGTAGGACAGAGGGACACACCGGGGAGCTGTTTTTT. Complete variable domain (other parts from reference TRBV7-3 and TRBJ2-2): GAGVSQTPSNKVTEKGKYVELRCDPISGHTALYWYRQSLGQGPEFLIYFQGTGAADDSGLPNDRFFAVRPEGSVSTLKIQRTERGDSAVYLCASRTEGHTGELFFGEGSRLTVL.

In its sample, this clonotype was seen a few times. The rearrangement joins TRBV6-5 to TRBJ1-2; 9 nucleotides line up with TRBD1. The CDR3 loop spans 14 amino acids. CDR1 and CDR2 from the germline V gene are MNHEY and SVGAGI. After removal of 6 bases from V and 7 bases from J, the junction contained 9 bases not matched to a gene. The CDR3 is CASRPTGGGGGYTF. CDR3 DNA sequence: TGTGCCAGCAGACCAACAGGGGGCGGTGGTGGCTACACCTTC.

The V and J genes are TRBV29-1 and TRBJ2-3; D gene ambiguous. The germline CDR1 and CDR2 sequences are SQVTM and ANQGSEA. V was trimmed by 3 bases and J by 1 base, leaving 5 bases between them. The CDR3 is 12 amino acids. The CDR3 reads CSVDSGTDTQYF. CDR3 in DNA: TGCAGCGTTGACAGCGGCACAGATACGCAGTATTTT.